The rows below give T cell receptor beta chains drawn from one sample of a study of blood T cell repertoires in COVID-19. Sequencing was performed with immunoSEQ multiplex PCR; in TCRdb, only in-frame clones are kept and a portion is missing. The sample lists approximately 190,000 clones, about 88% occurring once. Sequencing was performed on peripheral blood. The receptor set was obtained from a woman aged 40 to 50 who had recovered from COVID-19. Both conserved end residues are part of each CDR3. A D gene is named only where the DNA matches it firmly. Not every row has a clone size; where given, it reads once, few, many or a size class.

15,TRBJ2-5,TRBV21-1,few,.,CASSPGHKREETQYF,TGTGCCAGCAGCCCGGGTCACAAACGCGAAGAGACCCAGTACTTC
14,TRBJ2-7,TRBV18,.,TRBD2,CASSPSLAGYEQYF,TGTGCCAGCTCACCGAGTCTAGCGGGTTACGAGCAGTACTTC
15,TRBJ1-1,TRBV10-2,once,TRBD1,CASRLPGQGVTEAFF,TGCGCCAGCAGACTTCCGGGACAGGGAGTGACTGAAGCTTTCTTT
15,TRBJ1-2,TRBV29-1,.,TRBD1,CSVEEEGAGNYGYTF,TGCAGCGTTGAAGAGGAGGGGGCAGGAAACTATGGCTACACCTTC
16,TRBJ2-2,TRBV2,.,TRBD1,CASSEVRDRDTGELFF,TGTGCCAGCAGTGAAGTTCGGGACAGGGACACCGGGGAGCTGTTTTTT
11,TRBJ1-2,TRBV30,.,.,CARGRGIGYTF,TGTGCCCGGGGGCGGGGGATTGGCTACACCTTC
15,TRBJ1-2,TRBV5-6,.,TRBD1,CASSLPGQTTGGYTF,TGTGCCAGCAGCTTACCGGGACAGACAACGGGTGGCTACACCTTC
14,TRBJ2-3,TRBV28,once,.,CASSLSDSSDTQYF,TGTGCCAGCAGTTTGAGTGACTCCTCAGATACGCAGTATTTT
13,TRBJ1-5,TRBV12-3/TRBV12-4,.,.,CASSPNEDQPQHF,TGTGCCAGCAGTCCAAATGAGGATCAGCCCCAGCATTTT
16,TRBJ2-5,TRBV25-1,.,.,CASSEGGRGIRETQYF,TGTGCCAGCAGTGAGGGGGGGCGCGGGATCAGGGAGACCCAGTACTTC
14,TRBJ1-5,TRBV5-1,.,TRBD1,CASSLTGDNQPQHF,TGCGCCAGCAGCCTTACAGGGGACAATCAGCCCCAGCATTTT
13,TRBJ2-7,TRBV5-4,.,.,CASSLEPGYEQYF,TGTGCCAGCAGCTTGGAGCCAGGCTACGAGCAGTACTTC
13,TRBJ2-7,TRBV19,.,TRBD1,CASSDRDSEEQYF,TGTGCCAGTAGTGACAGGGATTCTGAAGAGCAGTACTTC
15,TRBJ1-2,TRBV19,.,.,CASSITGMITYGYTF,TGTGCCAGTAGTATAACGGGAATGATAACCTATGGCTACACCTTC
13,TRBJ1-5,TRBV28,once,.,CASKVQTNQPQHF,TGTGCCAGCAAGGTACAGACCAATCAGCCCCAGCATTTT
18,TRBJ2-4,TRBV9,.,.,CASSVEPGGAGAKNIQYF,TGTGCCAGCAGCGTAGAACCCGGTGGTGCGGGAGCCAAAAACATTCAGTACTTC
14,TRBJ1-6,TRBV28,.,.,CASSLQGNHSPLHF,TGTGCCAGCAGTCTACAGGGAAATCATTCACCCCTCCACTTT
14,TRBJ1-1,TRBV6-5,.,.,CASSLSTGNTEAFF,TGTGCCAGCAGTCTTAGTACAGGGAACACTGAAGCTTTCTTT
17,TRBJ1-5,TRBV5-1,.,TRBD1,CASSLVRVLTGLGAQHF,TGCGCCAGCAGCTTGGTCAGAGTATTGACAGGGTTAGGTGCCCAGCATTTT
17,TRBJ2-1,TRBV5-8,.,TRBD2,CASSLGLAGVYYNEQFF,TGTGCCAGCAGCTTAGGGCTAGCGGGAGTCTACTACAATGAGCAGTTCTTC
13,TRBJ1-5,TRBV27,.,.,CASSFIQNQPQHF,TGTGCCAGCAGTTTTATACAGAATCAGCCCCAGCATTTT
15,TRBJ1-5,TRBV4-1,.,.,CASSQEGGGFGPQHF,TGCGCCAGCAGCCAAGAGGGAGGGGGGTTTGGGCCCCAGCATTTT
16,TRBJ2-1,TRBV3-1/TRBV3-2,.,.,CASSQVEQRQGAEQFF,TGTGCCAGCAGCCAAGTGGAACAGAGGCAGGGTGCTGAGCAGTTCTTC
15,TRBJ2-1,TRBV19,.,.,CASSIIGAAYNEQFF,TGTGCCAGTAGTATAATAGGGGCGGCCTACAATGAGCAGTTCTTC
13,TRBJ2-3,TRBV6-5,.,.,CASSFQGSDTQYF,TGTGCCAGCAGTTTTCAGGGTTCAGATACGCAGTATTTT
15,TRBJ2-1,TRBV3-1/TRBV3-2,.,TRBD2,CASSLTSGSYNEQFF,TGTGCCAGCAGCCTTACTAGCGGGAGTTACAATGAGCAGTTCTTC
14,TRBJ1-4,TRBV5-1,.,.,CASSKAATNEKLFF,TGCGCCAGCAGTAAGGCGGCAACTAATGAAAAACTGTTTTTT
15,TRBJ2-4,TRBV18,few,.,CASSPQAGETNIQYF,TGTGCCAGCTCCCCCCAGGCAGGTGAGACGAACATTCAGTACTTC
18,TRBJ2-1,TRBV4-3,.,TRBD2,CASSQDDSLAGGYNEQFF,TGCGCCAGCAGCCAAGATGATTCCCTAGCGGGAGGATACAATGAGCAGTTCTTC
17,TRBJ2-1,TRBV28,.,TRBD2,CASSFRKLADSYNEQFF,TGTGCCAGCAGTTTCAGGAAACTAGCGGATTCCTACAATGAGCAGTTCTTC
11,TRBJ2-2,TRBV29-1,once,.,CSVRDLGELFF,TGCAGCGTCAGGGATCTCGGGGAGCTGTTTTTT
17,TRBJ1-6,TRBV6-1,.,.,CASSEALRTDHNSPLHF,TGTGCCAGCAGTGAAGCGCTTCGGACAGATCATAATTCACCCCTCCACTTT
13,TRBJ2-7,TRBV6-5,.,TRBD2,CASSPAGAYEQYF,TGTGCCAGCAGTCCCGCGGGGGCCTACGAGCAGTACTTC
14,TRBJ1-1,TRBV9,.,.,CASSANSKNTEAFF,TGTGCCAGCAGCGCTAACAGCAAGAACACTGAAGCTTTCTTT
15,TRBJ2-7,TRBV9,.,TRBD2,CASSVQAGGFYEQYF,TGTGCCAGCAGCGTCCAAGCGGGAGGTTTCTACGAGCAGTACTTC
15,TRBJ2-7,TRBV19,.,TRBD2,CASSETLAGRYEQYF,TGTGCCAGTAGTGAAACTCTAGCGGGAAGGTACGAGCAGTACTTC
13,TRBJ1-4,TRBV6-5,.,.,CASRVGRGEKLFF,TGTGCCAGCAGGGTCGGGAGGGGCGAAAAACTGTTTTTT
16,TRBJ2-7,TRBV4-1,.,TRBD1,CASSQGTGTGNYEQYF,TGCGCCAGCAGCCAGGGGACCGGGACAGGGAACTACGAGCAGTACTTC
16,TRBJ2-3,TRBV5-1,.,TRBD1,CASSPNQGARTDTQYF,TGCGCCAGCAGCCCAAACCAGGGGGCGCGGACAGATACGCAGTATTTT
14,TRBJ2-7,TRBV30,.,.,CAWVIQGNTYEQYF,TGTGCCTGGGTGATTCAGGGAAACACCTACGAGCAGTACTTC
14,TRBJ1-6,TRBV21-1,.,.,CASGQGEAHSPLHF,TGTGCCAGTGGACAGGGAGAAGCACATTCACCCCTCCACTTT